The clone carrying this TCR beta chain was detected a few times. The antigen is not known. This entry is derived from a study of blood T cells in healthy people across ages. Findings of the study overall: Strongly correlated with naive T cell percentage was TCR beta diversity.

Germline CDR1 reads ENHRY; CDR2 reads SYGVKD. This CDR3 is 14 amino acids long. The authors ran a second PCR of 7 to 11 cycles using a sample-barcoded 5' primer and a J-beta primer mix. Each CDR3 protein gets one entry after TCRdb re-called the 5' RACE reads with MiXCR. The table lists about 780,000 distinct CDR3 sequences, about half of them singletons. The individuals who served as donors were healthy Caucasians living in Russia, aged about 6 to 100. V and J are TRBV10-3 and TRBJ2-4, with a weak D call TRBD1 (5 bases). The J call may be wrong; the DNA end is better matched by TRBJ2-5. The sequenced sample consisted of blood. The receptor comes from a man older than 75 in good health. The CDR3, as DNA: TGTGCCATCAGTGAGGACAGCCGTCGTGAGACCCAGTACTTC. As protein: CAISEDSRRETQYF.